This TCR beta chain was sequenced during a study of beta chain features in type 1 diabetes. The germline V gene encodes CDR1 MNHEY and CDR2 SVGAGI. With V trimmed by 6 bases and J by 7 bases, 2 bases remained unmatched. This CDR3 is built from 12 residues. This clone has only a few counts. The sample carries other DNA sequences with the same CDR3. Sequencing targeted expressed TCRB transcripts, as all isolated RNA had been reverse transcribed. TCRdb's copy holds only in-frame clones and misses some; the assay was immunoSEQ multiplex PCR. The sample records 110,000 to 150,000 clones, less than 10% being singletons.

The specimen was central memory CD4+ T cells from blood. This rearrangement joins TRBV6-5 to TRBJ2-1, with 8 nucleotides matching TRBD2. The clonotype was recovered from a woman aged 40 to 55 in good health. The CDR3: CASRPSGNEQFF. CDR3 nucleotides: TGTGCCAGCAGACCTAGCGGGAATGAGCAGTTCTTC.